Below, one TCR beta chain is given with its context. Its antigen remains undetermined. One base away there is no much larger clone; base qualities are not given. This sample stems from a study of radiotherapy plus CTLA-4 blockade in lung cancer (dated 2018 in TCRdb). In the study overall: Objective responses were observed in around 20% of enrolled patients, and disease control was achieved in 31%. Findings and caveats that apply to the study as a whole: The strongest predictors of response were reported to be early dynamic shifts in blood T cell clones along with a rise in serum interferon-beta following radiation. TCR clones derived from tumors expanded in peripheral blood after treatment with radiotherapy and ipilimumab.

The CDR3, from cysteine to phenylalanine, totals 16 residues. Just the 48-base CDR3 DNA is kept, in frame starting at base 1. Relative to germline, V is 2 bases shorter and J is 4 bases shorter, with 17 bases between their ends. Based on the germline V gene (reference sequence), the CDR1 and CDR2 sequences are MNHEY and SMNVEV. The study tested focal radiation therapy combined with CTLA-4 blockade (ipilimumab) in patients with chemo-refractory metastatic non-small-cell lung cancer. Library method: the immunoSEQ multiplex PCR assay. Not all clones reach the TCRdb copy of this immuneACCESS table, which keeps in-frame sequences only. Checked studies attribute under half of the gap to unresolved V genes and leave the rest unexplained. Present in this sample are approximately 28,000 clones, around 80% of which were seen just once. The top ten clones comprise 7.7% of the sample.

This TCR came from a human donor with non-small cell lung cancer who had stable disease on radiotherapy plus ipilimumab. The chain is encoded by TRBV27 joined to TRBJ2-5; matching of 6 bases hints at TRBD2 as the D gene. Specimen: peripheral blood, collected from a patient treated with radiotherapy plus ipilimumab. In nucleotide form, the sequence is TGTGCCAGCAGTTTAAGTGCGGGGTGGAGGGGAGAGACCCAGTACTTC. Its translation reads: CASSLSAGWRGETQYF.